This T cell receptor (beta chain) was captured by sequencing in a study of CD8 T cells in ankylosing spondylitis. Findings and limits, study-wide: With a CD8+ phenotype, disease-linked clones were relatively rare in peripheral blood. There was reportedly significant enrichment of clones that were disease-linked in matched ankylosing spondylitis synovial fluid. Characteristic, it appeared, of ankylosing spondylitis blood was a TCR beta motif of several highly homologous variants.

Molecular-barcoded quantitative 5'-RACE produced these TCR beta libraries. One entry per CDR3 protein results from TCRdb running MiXCR on the 5' RACE reads. The sample has 200,000 to 250,000 distinct CDR3 sequences, 15% to 20% seen once. The CDR3 has 14 residues. V lost 3 bases, J lost 5 bases, and 5 bases stayed unmatched. This clonotype turned up a few times. Its antigen is not known. The V call is TRBV12-3 or TRBV12-4, the J call TRBJ1-1; 8 positions match TRBD1. The material sequenced was blood, either unsorted or a sorted T cell fraction (not recorded which). The clonotype comes from a male donor with ankylosing spondylitis. The CDR3: CASSFRGPGTEAFF. The CDR3, as DNA: TGTGCCAGCAGTTTCAGGGGGCCGGGTACTGAAGCTTTCTTT.